These 32 T cell receptor beta chains were all obtained from the same sample, sequenced in a study of metastatic and nonmetastatic thyroid tumors. No patient had received any treatment before thyroid surgery. TCRdb used MiXCR to call clones anew from the PCR reads. The sample lists tens of thousands of clones, around 21% occurring once. Material for sequencing was blood. These receptors were taken from a male donor with papillary thyroid cancer or a benign thyroid nodule (not recorded which). Some clones in this sample may be carry-over from other donors' samples.

CDR3 sequence: CASSPDGPSYEQYF. CDR3 bases: TGCGCCAGCAGCCCTGACGGGCCGTCCTACGAGCAGTACTTC. This chain connects TRBV5-1 to TRBJ2-7, with no clear D. Trimming pared 4 bases from V and 1 base from J, leaving 12 bases between. This CDR3 region has 14 residues. CDR1 and CDR2 from the germline V gene are SGHRS and YFSETQ.

This clone was seen many times. The CDR3 coding sequence is TGTGCCAGCAGCCTTTTCGACAGGGACGAGCAGTACTTC. Its protein is CASSLFDRDEQYF. This chain joins TRBV3-1 and TRBJ2-7; 7 bases map to TRBD1. CDR3 size: 13 residues. Germline lookup yields CDR1 LGHDT and CDR2 YNNKEL (reference sequence). V was pared by 4 bases and J by 5 bases, with 5 bases of the junction left unmatched.

This clone is labeled medium-sized (0.01 to 0.1%). The chain recombines TRBV5-1 with TRBJ2-7, with TRBD1 as a possible D gene (6 bases). The CDR3 runs 14 residues. CDR1 and CDR2 (germline): SGHRS, YFSETQ. Deletions cut 5 bases from V and 3 bases from J, with 15 bases between. In DNA form, the CDR3 reads TGCGCCAGCAGAACCGGGACAACCTACTACGAGCAGTACTTC. Its translation: CASRTGTTYYEQYF.

The J gene is TRBJ1-2, the V gene TRBV18, with D maybe TRBD1 (6 bases). Trimming pared 3 bases from V and 5 bases from J, leaving 10 bases between. The CDR3 totals 13 residues. CDR1 and CDR2 from the germline V gene are KGHSH and LQKENI. CDR3 coding DNA: TGTGCCAGCTCACCGGGGGCTGATTATGGCTACACCTTC. Protein product: CASSPGADYGYTF.

This clone has at least ten counts. The chain joins TRBV14 to TRBJ2-7, with TRBD1 as a possible D gene (5 bases). Germline assignment: CDR1 SGHDN and CDR2 FVKESK. The CDR3 length is 15 residues. The V gene lost 0 bases and the J gene lost 0 bases, with 9 bases spanning the gap. This chain's CDR3 is CASSQEGRASYEQYF. The CDR3 DNA reads as TGTGCCAGCAGCCAAGAGGGCAGGGCCTCCTACGAGCAGTACTTC.

The CDR3 DNA is TGTGCCAGCAGCCTCGGGACAGGGGACTATGGCTACACCTTC. It specifies CASSLGTGDYGYTF. The rearrangement joins TRBV7-9 to TRBJ1-2, with TRBD1 identical over 10 bases. This CDR3 has 14 residues. Germline-derived CDR1 and CDR2 are SEHNR and FQNEAQ (reference sequence). The J segment lost 3 bases and the V segment lost 5 bases, leaving 3 bases of the junction unmatched. The full variable domain, its missing parts supplied by reference TRBV7-9 and TRBJ1-2, is DTGVSQNPRHKITKRGQNVTFRCDPISEHNRLYWYRQTLGQGPEFLTYFQNEAQLEKSRLLSDRFSAERPKGSFSTLEIQRTEQGDSAMYLCASSLGTGDYGYTFGSGTRLTVV.

The chain links TRBV24-1 to TRBJ2-2, with no clear D. This CDR3 has 11 amino acids. CDR1 is KGHDR, CDR2 SFDVKD, per germline. Trimming shortened V by 5 bases and J by 10 bases, and 7 bases separated the two germline ends. The CDR3, as DNA: TGTGCCACCAGTGTAGGATTGGAGCTGTTTTTT. Translated: CATSVGLELFF.

This clone has ten or more counts. The chain has TRBV20-1 and TRBJ2-1; TRBD2 is a possible D gene (6 bases). This CDR3 has 13 amino acids. Germline loops: CDR1 DFQATT, CDR2 SNEGSKA (reference sequence). The V end lost 6 bases, the J end lost 2 bases, and 11 bases lay between the germline ends. The CDR3 DNA sequence: TGCAGTGCGGAGCGGGTGGCCTACAATGAGCAGTTCTTC. It is translated as CSAERVAYNEQFF.

The chain is built from TRBV5-1 and TRBJ1-2; possible D gene TRBD1, 5 bases. The germline V gene encodes CDR1 SGHRS and CDR2 YFSETQ. V dropped 1 base and J dropped 6 bases, with 13 bases sitting between them. CDR3 length: 14 amino acids. CDR3 region: CASSLNAGRDGYTF. The CDR3 bases are TGCGCCAGCAGCTTGAATGCGGGGCGAGATGGCTACACCTTC.

This clone was seen a few times. The rearrangement links TRBV9 to TRBJ2-6, with 9 bases aligning to TRBD1. The CDR3 is 16 amino acids. V dropped 8 bases and J dropped 1; count of bases not matched to a gene: 7. In germline, CDR1 is SGDLS, CDR2 YYNGEE. DNA for the CDR3: TGTGCCAGTAGGACAGGGGTGGGGTCTGGGGCCAACGTCCTGACTTTC. Amino acids: CASRTGVGSGANVLTF.

The rearrangement joins TRBV10-3 to TRBJ1-6, with TRBD1 matching 9 bases. The CDR3 extends over 18 amino acids. V lost 0 bases to trimming and J lost 6 bases; unmatched junction nucleotides: 9. The germline V gene encodes CDR1 ENHRY and CDR2 SYGVKD. In DNA, the CDR3 is TGTGCCATCAGTGAGTCGGCGGGACAGGGTGGTCGTAATTCACCCCTCCACTTT. This codes for CAISESAGQGGRNSPLHF.

This clone was seen repeatedly, ten times or more. The chain joins TRBV6-1 to TRBJ1-4; perhaps TRBD1 as D (6 bases). CDR3 size: 13 residues. The germline V gene has CDR1 MNHNS and CDR2 SASEGT. The germline V and J ends were trimmed by 9 bases and 5 bases, with 13 bases remaining between them. The CDR3 here is CASGQYSNEKLFF. Written as DNA, the CDR3 is TGTGCCAGTGGACAGTATTCAAATGAAAAACTGTTTTTT.

This clone has ten or more counts. The chain employs TRBV10-3 and TRBJ2-5; weak D call: TRBD2 (5 bases). The CDR3 totals 11 residues. Between the trimmed V and J ends, which lost 4 bases and 5 bases, there was a span of 5 bases. Germline lookup yields CDR1 ENHRY and CDR2 SYGVKD. CDR3 sequence (DNA): TGTGCCATCAGTGGCGGGGAGACCCAGTACTTC. Its protein is CAISGGETQYF.

This clone was recorded many times. The rearrangement uses TRBV20-1 and TRBJ2-7; D is perhaps TRBD1 or TRBD2 (6 bases each). V lost 0 bases to trimming and J lost 1 base, with 13 bases between them. Germline values: CDR1 DFQATT, CDR2 SNEGSKA (reference sequence). The CDR3 runs 15 residues. The CDR3 sequence is CSARDLGGGSYEQYF. The CDR3 nucleotides read TGCAGTGCTAGAGATCTTGGAGGGGGTTCCTACGAGCAGTACTTC.

A remark on this clone: A much larger clone lies one base from this, so it may be a read error. The chain employs TRBV7-9 and TRBJ1-4; D gene ambiguous. CDR1 and CDR2 from the germline V gene are SEHNR and FQNEAQ (reference sequence). With 5 bases removed from V and 2 bases from J, the gap between germline ends came to 18 bases. The CDR3 is 17 residues long. Written as DNA, the CDR3 is TGTGCCAGCAGCCCCAAACAGTGGAGGATGACTAATGAAAAACTGTTTTTT. Its protein product is CASSPKQWRMTNEKLFF. The full variable domain, with the rest looked up from reference TRBV7-9 and TRBJ1-4, is DTGVSQNPRHKITKRGQNVTFRCDPISEHNRLYWYRQTLGQGPEFLTYFQNEAQLEKSRLLSDRFSAERPKGSFSTLEIQRTEQGDSAMYLCASSPKQWRMTNEKLFFGSGTQLSVL.

Regarding this clone: A much larger clone lies one base from this, so it may be a read error. The chain employs TRBV19 and TRBJ2-5; TRBD1 matches at 7 bases. CDR1 is LNHDA and CDR2 is SQIVND in the germline V gene (reference sequence). This CDR3 is built from 14 residues. V shed 4 bases, J shed 7 bases, and the junction held 9 bases outside the gene matches. This chain's CDR3 is CASSTDRVWGTQYF. The CDR3 DNA reads TGTGCCAGTAGTACCGACAGGGTCTGGGGGACCCAGTACTTC.

This clone was counted a few times. One end of the junction fails to match germline, which may point to a read error. The rearrangement joins TRBV9 to TRBJ2-3, with D perhaps matching TRBD2 (5 bases). The CDR3 consists of 17 residues. Germline CDR1 reads SGDLS; CDR2 reads YYNGEE. The CDR3 region is CVSSGNLSNDLTDTQYF. The CDR3 DNA is TGTGTCAGCAGCGGAAACCTCTCCAACGACCTCACAGATACGCAGTATTTT.

This clone has a handful of counts. The chain carries TRBV10-3 and TRBJ2-5, with unresolved D. The CDR3 consists of 13 residues. V was trimmed by 10 bases and J by 0 bases, leaving 12 bases between them. Germline V lookup: CDR1 ENHRY, CDR2 SYGVKD. The CDR3: CATRSGNQETQYF. For the CDR3, the DNA is TGTGCCACCAGATCGGGCAACCAAGAGACCCAGTACTTC.

This clone was found many times. This rearrangement joins TRBV20-1 to TRBJ2-2, with 10 nucleotides matching TRBD1. Germline V CDR1 and CDR2: DFQATT, SNEGSKA (reference sequence). V lost 3 bases to trimming and J lost 5 bases; unmatched junction nucleotides: 6. The CDR3 is made up of 15 amino acids. CDR3 amino acids: CSARRQGAKTGELFF. CDR3 nucleotides: TGCAGTGCTAGGAGACAGGGGGCTAAGACCGGGGAGCTGTTTTTT.

This clone came up many times. V and J are TRBV12-3 or TRBV12-4 and TRBJ1-1; perhaps TRBD1 as D (6 bases). The CDR3 totals 13 residues. V was pared by 2 bases and J by 5 bases, with 9 bases between. CDR3 residues: CASSLQGRTEAFF. The CDR3 DNA reads TGTGCCAGCAGTTTACAGGGGAGGACTGAAGCTTTCTTT.

This clone was seen ten or more times. This CDR3 reads CASSLEGHFIDTQYF. The CDR3 DNA reads TGCGCCAGCAGCTTGGAGGGGCACTTCATAGATACGCAGTATTTT. The chain recombines TRBV5-1 with TRBJ2-3; perhaps TRBD1 as D (5 bases). Germline V CDR1 and CDR2: SGHRS, YFSETQ. The CDR3 totals 15 residues. Trimming removed 0 bases from V and 5 bases from J, with 13 bases in between.

This clone appeared many times. The chain uses TRBV6-5 and TRBJ2-7; no reliable D call. The V and J ends lost 2 bases and 4 bases respectively, with 9 bases between them. Germline loops: CDR1 MNHEY, CDR2 SVGAGI. This CDR3 region has 13 residues. The CDR3 loop is CASSYGEGYEQYF. Here the CDR3 DNA reads TGTGCCAGCAGTTACGGAGAAGGTTACGAGCAGTACTTC.

Many counts were recorded for this clone. The chain couples TRBV5-5 to TRBJ2-7; 8 bases line up with TRBD1. V lost 4 bases and J lost 6; bases outside the gene matches: 9. CDR3 length equals 14 residues. The germline gives CDR1 SGHKS, CDR2 YYEKEE (reference sequence). The CDR3 protein is CASSIAGGAGEQYF. In DNA form, the CDR3 reads TGTGCCAGCAGCATCGCAGGGGGCGCGGGCGAGCAGTACTTC.

This clone was seen many times. The chain joins TRBV18 to TRBJ1-2, with D possibly being TRBD1 (5 bases). The CDR3 length is 15 residues. Between the trimmed V and J ends, which lost 4 bases and 0 bases, there was a span of 12 bases. Per germline, CDR1 KGHSH and CDR2 LQKENI. The CDR3 here is CASSQGTETNYGYTF. The CDR3 coding sequence is TGTGCCAGCTCACAGGGGACGGAAACTAACTATGGCTACACCTTC.

The V and J genes are TRBV2 and TRBJ2-1; D could derive from TRBD1 or TRBD2 (6 bases each). CDR3 length: 13 residues. Germline V gives CDR1 SNHLY, CDR2 FYNNEI. V dropped 7 bases and J dropped 8 bases, with 15 bases sitting between them. The CDR3 DNA sequence: TGTGCCAGCATAACGGGGGCGTCCGATGAGCAGTTCTTC. Protein sequence: CASITGASDEQFF.

This clone was detected ten times or more. V and J are TRBV3-1 and TRBJ1-2, with D perhaps TRBD1 (6 bases). Germline V CDR1 and CDR2: LGHDT, YNNKEL (reference sequence). Trimming removed 5 bases at V and 1 base at J, with 17 bases between. The CDR3 length is 16 residues. The DNA for the CDR3 is TGTGCCAGCAGCGGGGCCCCCAGGGGAAGTAACTATGGCTACACCTTC. Protein: CASSGAPRGSNYGYTF.

V and J are TRBV7-8 and TRBJ1-2; no firm D call. The CDR3 runs to 15 residues. Trimming cost V 4 bases and J 4 bases, with 16 bases left between them. Germline CDR1 reads SGHVS; CDR2 reads FQNEAQ. CDR3 sequence: CASSSDTLRVYGYTF. The CDR3 DNA sequence: TGTGCCAGCAGCTCCGACACCCTCCGGGTCTATGGCTACACCTTC.

This clone was detected ten times or more. CDR3 in amino acids: CASSLMMGTTDTQYF. CDR3 DNA sequence: TGTGCCAGCAGCTTAATGATGGGTACCACAGATACGCAGTATTTT. The chain joins TRBV11-2 to TRBJ2-3; D gene ambiguous. The CDR3 loop spans 15 amino acids. Trimming removed 2 bases from V and 2 bases from J, with 11 bases in between. Germline V lookup: CDR1 SGHAT, CDR2 FQNNGV.

This chain links TRBV4-2 with TRBJ2-3; D not resolved. In germline, CDR1 is LGHNA, CDR2 YNFKEQ. Deletions cut 4 bases from V and 3 bases from J, with 14 bases between. The CDR3 is 15 amino acids. CDR3 sequence (DNA): TGTGCCAGCAGCCGCAACTGGGCGGCAACAGATACGCAGTATTTT. Translated, it gives CASSRNWAATDTQYF.

In its sample, this clone was seen many times. This chain links TRBV11-3 with TRBJ1-2; D possibly corresponds to TRBD1 (5 bases). V lost 6 bases, J lost 5 bases, and 16 bases lay in between. The CDR3 spans 14 residues. Per the germline V gene, CDR1 is SGHNT and CDR2 is YENEEA. The CDR3: CASSFSDSLYGYTF. CDR3 nucleotide sequence: TGTGCCAGCAGTTTTAGTGACAGCTTGTATGGCTACACCTTC.

This chain connects TRBV19 to TRBJ2-1; D is ambiguous. Trimming took off 4 bases at V and 10 bases at J, with 14 bases between the two ends. Germline CDR1 and CDR2: LNHDA and SQIVND (reference sequence). The CDR3 is made up of 13 amino acids. The CDR3 nucleotides read TGTGCCAGTAGTAGCCAATTGGTAGGGGAGCAGTTCTTC. Translated, it gives CASSSQLVGEQFF.

In regard to this clone: A much larger clone sits a single nucleotide away, making a read error possible. This chain links TRBV11-1 with TRBJ2-1, with D perhaps TRBD1 or TRBD2 (5 bases each). Germline lookup yields CDR1 SGHAT and CDR2 FQDESV (reference sequence). Between the trimmed V and J ends, which lost 5 bases and 6 bases, there was a span of 20 bases. This CDR3 region has 16 residues. The CDR3 DNA sequence: TGTGCCAGCAGCCCATCGAGGGTTAGGGGTCCCAATGAGCAGTTCTTC. It yields the protein CASSPSRVRGPNEQFF.